This T cell receptor (beta chain) was recorded in a study of blood T cell repertoires in COVID-19 (TCRdb year 2020). Regarding the research as a whole: The collaborator samples originated in the United States, Italy and Spain and spanned the acute and convalescent phases of COVID-19. The material from the prospective study consisted of cDNA or gDNA derived from T cells, B-cell-depleted T cells, or PBMCs. Deeply sampled blood TCRbeta repertoires from subjects exposed to, actively infected with, or recovered from COVID-19 were included in the dataset. The repertoires were released in a freely available public database meant as a resource for research on the immune response to SARS-CoV-2. The samples were drawn from two sources: the first 160 participants of the ongoing ImmuneRACE study, and fewer than 1,500 subjects contributed by 6 global collaborators. Sample metadata almost always included a de-identified subject ID, COVID-19 status, age in years and sex. Where available, HLA class I and class II types were taken from metadata supplied by the sample provider and were not determined by assay-based typing. What the study reported, not specific to this receptor: How much clinical and demographic metadata was included differed by source and by participant, and the metadata was provided uncurated.

V trim: 5 bases; J trim: 2 bases; unmatched bases: 12. From its cysteine to its phenylalanine, the CDR3 spans 16 amino acids. The sequence is cut down to CDR3 DNA, 48 bases in frame from base 1. CDR1 is given as MNHNY and CDR2 as SVGAGI, both from the germline V gene (reference sequence). TCRbeta CDR3 regions were amplified from genomic DNA using the immunoSEQ Assay, a bias-controlled multiplex PCR. Per the source publication's procedure: The number of nucleated cells in each sample was estimated by amplification of reference gene primers within the assay. Sequence reads were collapsed and filtered to measure the absolute abundance of every unique TCRbeta CDR3 rearrangement. For each sample, productive Simpson clonality was calculated as the square root of Simpson's diversity index over productive rearrangements. Entries here come from immuneACCESS through TCRdb and include only in-frame sequences with V and J called. Some clones fail to appear in such tables; in the studies checked, an unresolved V gene covers under half of the shortfall, and the cause of the remainder is unknown. For V, J and clone size, that table is used; D and trimming come from the DNA. The sample table holds about 210,000 clones, of which about four fifths were seen once. The ten largest make up about 12% of the sample.

As regards this clone: What antigen it recognizes has not been identified. Base qualities are missing; no much larger clone stands one base away.

Each collaborating institution followed its own protocols to collect whole blood in K2EDTA tubes. For TCRbeta analysis, collaborator samples were shipped as frozen whole blood, as isolated PBMCs, or as DNA extracted from either sample type. This receptor was identified in a woman aged 40 to 50 with acute or convalescent COVID-19. Input material: peripheral blood. The V and J segments used are TRBV6-6 and TRBJ2-7; TRBD2 lines up with 7 middle nucleotides. CDR3 protein: CASSPLKASGAYEQYF. The sequenced DNA: TGTGCCAGCAGTCCACTCAAGGCTAGCGGTGCCTACGAGCAGTACTTC.